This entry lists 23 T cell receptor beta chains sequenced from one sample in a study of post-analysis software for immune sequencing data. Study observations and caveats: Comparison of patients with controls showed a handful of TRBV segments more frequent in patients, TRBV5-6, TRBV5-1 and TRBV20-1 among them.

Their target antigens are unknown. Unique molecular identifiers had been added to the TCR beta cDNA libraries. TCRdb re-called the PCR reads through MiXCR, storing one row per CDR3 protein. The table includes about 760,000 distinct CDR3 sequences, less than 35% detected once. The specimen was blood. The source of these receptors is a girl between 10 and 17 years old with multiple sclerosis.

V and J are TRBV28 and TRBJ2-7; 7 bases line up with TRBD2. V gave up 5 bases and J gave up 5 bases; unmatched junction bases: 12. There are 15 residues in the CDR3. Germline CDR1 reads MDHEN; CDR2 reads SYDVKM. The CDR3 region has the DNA TGTGCCAGCAGTCCCCCGCCGGTCGGGGGGAACGAGCAGTACTTC. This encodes CASSPPPVGGNEQYF.

CDR3 nucleotide sequence: TGCAGCGCCTTCGACAGGGCGAGCTCCTACAATGAGCAGTTCTTC. Protein: CSAFDRASSYNEQFF. The chain couples TRBV29-1 to TRBJ2-1; the match to TRBD1 covers 7 bases. Germline V gene data show CDR1 as SQVTM and CDR2 as ANQGSEA. The length of the CDR3 is 15 residues. J gave up 0 bases and V 7 bases, and 9 bases lay outside the gene matches.

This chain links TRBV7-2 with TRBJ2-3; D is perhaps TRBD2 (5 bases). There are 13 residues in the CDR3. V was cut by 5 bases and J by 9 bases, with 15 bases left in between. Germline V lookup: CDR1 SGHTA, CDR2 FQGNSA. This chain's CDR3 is CASSPTERYTQYF. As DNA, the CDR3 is TGTGCCAGCAGCCCGACGGAGCGGTACACGCAGTATTTT.

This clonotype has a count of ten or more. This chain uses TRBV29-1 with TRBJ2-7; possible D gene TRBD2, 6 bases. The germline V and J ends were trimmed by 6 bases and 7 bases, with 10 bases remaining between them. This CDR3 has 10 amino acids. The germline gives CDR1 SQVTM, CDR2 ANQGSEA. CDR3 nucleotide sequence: TGCAGCGTCCTTCGGGGGGAGCAGTACTTC. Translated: CSVLRGEQYF.

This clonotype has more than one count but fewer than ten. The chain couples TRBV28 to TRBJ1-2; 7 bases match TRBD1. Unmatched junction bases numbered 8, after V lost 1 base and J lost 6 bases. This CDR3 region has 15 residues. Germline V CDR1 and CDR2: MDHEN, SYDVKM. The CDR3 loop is CASSLYPDREDGYTF. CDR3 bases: TGTGCCAGCAGTTTATATCCAGACAGGGAGGATGGCTACACCTTC.

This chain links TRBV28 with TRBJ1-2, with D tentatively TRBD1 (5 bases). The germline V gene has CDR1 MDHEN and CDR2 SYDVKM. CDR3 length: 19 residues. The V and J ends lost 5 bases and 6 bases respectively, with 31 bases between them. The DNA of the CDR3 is TGTGCCAGCAGTGGCCCCGACGTTGTCATCGGGGACGCGGGCCATGGCTACACCTTC. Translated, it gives CASSGPDVVIGDAGHGYTF.

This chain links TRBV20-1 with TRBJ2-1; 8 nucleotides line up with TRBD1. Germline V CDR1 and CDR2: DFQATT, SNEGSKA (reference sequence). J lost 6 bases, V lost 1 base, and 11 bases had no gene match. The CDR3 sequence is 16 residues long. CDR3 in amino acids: CSARGLTGATCNEQFF. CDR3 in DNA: TGCAGTGCTAGAGGACTGACAGGGGCAACCTGCAATGAGCAGTTCTTC.

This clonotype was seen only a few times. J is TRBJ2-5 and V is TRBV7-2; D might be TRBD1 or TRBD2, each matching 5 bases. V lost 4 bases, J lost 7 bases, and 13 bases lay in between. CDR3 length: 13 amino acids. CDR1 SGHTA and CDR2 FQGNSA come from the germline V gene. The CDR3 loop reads CASSSRDGGTQYF. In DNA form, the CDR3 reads TGTGCCAGCAGCTCCCGGGACGGTGGGACCCAGTACTTC.

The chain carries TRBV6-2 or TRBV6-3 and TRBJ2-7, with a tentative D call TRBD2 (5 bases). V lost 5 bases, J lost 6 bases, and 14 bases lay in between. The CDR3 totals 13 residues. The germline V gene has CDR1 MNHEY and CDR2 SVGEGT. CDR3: CASSPRTLTEQYF. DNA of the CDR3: TGTGCCAGCAGTCCCAGGACTCTTACCGAGCAGTACTTC.

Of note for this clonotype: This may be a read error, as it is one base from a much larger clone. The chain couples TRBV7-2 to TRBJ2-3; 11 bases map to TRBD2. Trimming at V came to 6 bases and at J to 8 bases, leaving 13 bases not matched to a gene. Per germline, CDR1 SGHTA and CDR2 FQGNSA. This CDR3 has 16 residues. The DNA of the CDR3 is TGTGCCAGCAGTACACTAGCGGGGGTTTCTGGTGGTACGCAGTATTTT. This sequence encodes CASSTLAGVSGGTQYF.

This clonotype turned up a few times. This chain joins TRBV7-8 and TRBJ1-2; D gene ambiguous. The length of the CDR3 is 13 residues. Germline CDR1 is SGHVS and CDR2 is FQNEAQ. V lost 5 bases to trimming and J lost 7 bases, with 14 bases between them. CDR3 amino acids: CASSHLDSGGYTF. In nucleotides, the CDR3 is TGTGCCAGCAGCCACCTGGACTCGGGTGGCTACACCTTC.

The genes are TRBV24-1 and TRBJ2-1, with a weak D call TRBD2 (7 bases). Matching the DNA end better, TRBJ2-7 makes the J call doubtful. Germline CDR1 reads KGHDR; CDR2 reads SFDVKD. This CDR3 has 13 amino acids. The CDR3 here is CATSSGGGHEQYF. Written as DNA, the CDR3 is TGTGCCACCAGTTCGGGCGGGGGACATGAGCAGTACTTC.

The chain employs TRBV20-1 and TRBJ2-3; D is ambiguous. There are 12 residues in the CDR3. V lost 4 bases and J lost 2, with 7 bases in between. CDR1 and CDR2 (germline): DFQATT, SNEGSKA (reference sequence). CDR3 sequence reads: CSAKVFTDTQYF. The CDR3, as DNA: TGCAGTGCTAAAGTATTCACAGATACGCAGTATTTT.

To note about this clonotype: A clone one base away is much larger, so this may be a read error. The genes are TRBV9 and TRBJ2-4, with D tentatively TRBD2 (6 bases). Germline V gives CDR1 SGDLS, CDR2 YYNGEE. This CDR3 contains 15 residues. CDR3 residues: CAGSVEEGAKNIQYF. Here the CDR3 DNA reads TGTGCCGGCAGCGTAGAGGAGGGGGCCAAAAACATTCAGTACTTC.

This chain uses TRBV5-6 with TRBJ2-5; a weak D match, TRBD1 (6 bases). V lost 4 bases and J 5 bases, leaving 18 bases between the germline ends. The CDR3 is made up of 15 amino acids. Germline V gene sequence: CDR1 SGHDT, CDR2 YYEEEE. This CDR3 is CASSEVKQGGETQYF. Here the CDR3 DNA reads TGTGCCAGCAGCGAGGTTAAACAGGGCGGGGAGACCCAGTACTTC.

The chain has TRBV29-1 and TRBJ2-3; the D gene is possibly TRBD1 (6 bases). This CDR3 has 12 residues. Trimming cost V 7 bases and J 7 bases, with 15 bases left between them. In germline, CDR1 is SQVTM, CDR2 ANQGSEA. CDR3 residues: CSGTADANTQYF. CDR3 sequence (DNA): TGCAGCGGGACAGCCGACGCAAATACGCAGTATTTT.

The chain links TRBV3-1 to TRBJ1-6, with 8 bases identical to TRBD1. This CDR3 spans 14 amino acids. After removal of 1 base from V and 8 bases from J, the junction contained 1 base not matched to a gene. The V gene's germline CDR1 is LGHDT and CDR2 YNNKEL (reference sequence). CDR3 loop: CASSQGTGHSPLHF. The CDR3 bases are TGTGCCAGCAGCCAAGGGACAGGGCATTCACCCCTCCACTTT.

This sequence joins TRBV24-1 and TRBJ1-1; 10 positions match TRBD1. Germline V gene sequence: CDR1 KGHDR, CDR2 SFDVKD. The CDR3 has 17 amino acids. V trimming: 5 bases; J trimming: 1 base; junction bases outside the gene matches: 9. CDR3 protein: CATSGRSGTGANTEAFF. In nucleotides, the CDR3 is TGTGCCACCAGTGGTCGTTCCGGGACAGGGGCGAACACTGAAGCTTTCTTT.

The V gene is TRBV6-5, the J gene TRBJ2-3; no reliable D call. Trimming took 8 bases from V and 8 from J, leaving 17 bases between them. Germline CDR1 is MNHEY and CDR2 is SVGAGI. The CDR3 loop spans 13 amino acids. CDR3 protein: CASVGTGGFTQYF. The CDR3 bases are TGTGCCAGCGTGGGCACGGGTGGTTTTACGCAGTATTTT.

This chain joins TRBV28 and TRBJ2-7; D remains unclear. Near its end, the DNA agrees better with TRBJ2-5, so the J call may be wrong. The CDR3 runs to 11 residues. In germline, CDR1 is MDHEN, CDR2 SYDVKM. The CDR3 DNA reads TGTGCCACTGGCAGACAAGAGACCCAGTACTTC. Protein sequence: CATGRQETQYF.

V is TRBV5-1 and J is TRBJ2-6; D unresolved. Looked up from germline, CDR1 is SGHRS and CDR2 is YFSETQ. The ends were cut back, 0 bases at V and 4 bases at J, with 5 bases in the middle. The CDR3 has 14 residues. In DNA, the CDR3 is TGCGCCAGCAGCTTGGGCCGCGGGGCCAACGTCCTGACTTTC. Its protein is CASSLGRGANVLTF.

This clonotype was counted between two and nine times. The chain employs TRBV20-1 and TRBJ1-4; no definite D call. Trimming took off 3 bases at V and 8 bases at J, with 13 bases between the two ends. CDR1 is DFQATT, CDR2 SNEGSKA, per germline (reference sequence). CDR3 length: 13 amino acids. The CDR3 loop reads CSARDDIREKLFF. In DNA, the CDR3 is TGCAGTGCTAGGGACGACATCCGCGAAAAACTGTTTTTT.

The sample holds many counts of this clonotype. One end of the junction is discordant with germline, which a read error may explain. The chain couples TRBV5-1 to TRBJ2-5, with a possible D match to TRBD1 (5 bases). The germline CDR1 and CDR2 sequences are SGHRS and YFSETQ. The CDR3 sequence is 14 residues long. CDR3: CASSPGQGRETQYF. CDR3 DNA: TGTGCCAGTAGTCCAGGACAAGGCAGGGAGACCCAGTACTTC.